This T cell receptor (beta chain) was identified during a study of STAT3 mutations in large granular lymphocyte leukemia. General observations from the study: Every T-cell large granular lymphocyte leukemia patient had at least one immunodominant TCR beta clonotype.

Turning to this clone: As yet, its antigen is unknown.

Average productive template count per sample was about 42,000. The table came from immunoSEQ multiplex PCR; TCRdb's copy has only in-frame clones and leaves some out. The sample shows tens of thousands of clones, 81% of them seen only once. The TCR sequence derives from a human donor with T large granular lymphocyte leukemia. Some clones in this sample may be carry-over from other donors' samples. The material sequenced was PBMCs.

The CDR3, as DNA: TGTGCCTGGGACAGTTCCAACTATGGCTACACCTTC. Translating gives CAWDSSNYGYTF. The chain combines TRBV30 with TRBJ1-2, with a possible D match to TRBD1 (5 bases). This CDR3 comprises 12 residues. Germline CDR1 reads GTSNPN; CDR2 reads SVGIG (reference sequence). V was clipped by 5 bases and J by 2 bases, with 9 bases between them.